This T cell receptor beta chain comes out of a study of a mutant IDH1 vaccine in newly diagnosed glioma. Study background: Once 4-6 weeks had passed after radiotherapy alone, vaccination started, or it started with temozolomide cycles. An approximately 62% male, approximately 38% female split and a mean age of about 40 years characterized treated patients.

Worth noting for this clone: Its cognate antigen is unknown.

Method: immunoSEQ multiplex PCR; TCRdb's copy keeps in-frame clones and lacks some. This table has 20,000 to 30,000 clones, roughly 80% appearing once. The CDR3 runs 14 residues. Per the germline V gene, CDR1 is MNHNY and CDR2 is SVGAGI (reference sequence). Trimming shortened V by 0 bases and J by 6 bases, and 11 bases separated the two germline ends. Time point meaning: week 47, end of study. Every vaccination contained 300 ug of the mutant IDH1 20-mer peptide and was paired with topical imiquimod. The sample was PBMCs, taken from a glioma patient whose treatment included an IDH1 peptide vaccine. The chain is built from TRBV6-6 and TRBJ1-1; a possible D gene is TRBD1 (6 bases). The TCR sequence derives from a man aged 35-49 years with glioma. Some clones in this sample may be carry-over from other donors' samples. The CDR3 region has the DNA TGTGCCAGCAGTTACTCGGGCAGGGGCCCTGAAGCTTTCTTT. Its protein is CASSYSGRGPEAFF.